This TCR beta chain was captured by sequencing in a study of T cells in Graves' hyperthyroidism and ophthalmopathy. Study-level background: Peripheral blood was obtained at initial diagnosis, preceding any treatment.

Researchers took RNA transcripts and amplified the TCR beta CDR3 regions from them. First-round RT-PCR with HTBI primers amplified the TCR CDR3 region. TCRdb reanalysed the multiplex PCR reads using MiXCR and keeps one entry per CDR3 protein. The profile shows 700,000 or so distinct CDR3 sequences, about 15% of them singletons. Study findings and constraints: Most thyroid clonotypes that were expanded above 0.001 also turned up in blood. Ophthalmopathy was told apart from stable hyperthyroidism by a 13 V-J model.

This CDR3 spans 16 amino acids. Germline assignment: CDR1 MDHEN and CDR2 SYDVKM. Unmatched junction bases numbered 7, after V lost 3 bases and J lost 2 bases. This clonotype was counted only a few times. What it binds is not known. The V gene is TRBV28, the J gene TRBJ2-1; 7 nucleotides align to TRBD1. What was sequenced was blood. The receptor was derived from a man aged 18-30 years with Graves' hyperthyroidism. CDR3 amino acids: CASSFFRDSPYNEQFF. In nucleotides, the CDR3 is TGTGCCAGCAGTTTCTTCCGGGACAGCCCCTACAATGAGCAGTTCTTC.